This TCR beta chain comes out of a study of T cells in Graves' hyperthyroidism and ophthalmopathy. The CDR3 length is 17 residues. Looked up from germline, CDR1 is MNHEY and CDR2 is SMNVEV (reference sequence). V lost 5 bases to trimming and J lost 5 bases; unmatched junction nucleotides: 16. It was RNA transcripts that yielded the amplified TCR beta CDR3 regions. HTBI primers were employed in a first-round RT-PCR of the TCR CDR3. TCRdb reprocessed the multiplex PCR reads with MiXCR, giving one entry per CDR3 protein. This sample carries about 350,000 distinct CDR3 sequences, 11% to 15% of them seen once, and the ten largest clones take 20% to 25%. Patients were aged 18 to 65, had disease duration under 2 months, and had newly diagnosed hyperthyroidism. Clinical symptoms, serum thyroxine, TRAb, thyroid ultrasound and orbital computed tomography established diagnosis. Notes on the study in general: Most thyroid clonotypes expanded above 0.001 appeared in blood too.

Note on this clonotype: The target antigen is unknown.

The receptor comes from a woman aged 25 to 39 with Graves' hyperthyroidism. The chain carries TRBV27 and TRBJ2-3, with 7 bases matching TRBD1. The material sequenced was blood. CDR3 bases: TGTGCCAGCAGTGAAAGGTCCGGGACAGCGACAAGAGATACGCAGTATTTT. This codes for CASSERSGTATRDTQYF.